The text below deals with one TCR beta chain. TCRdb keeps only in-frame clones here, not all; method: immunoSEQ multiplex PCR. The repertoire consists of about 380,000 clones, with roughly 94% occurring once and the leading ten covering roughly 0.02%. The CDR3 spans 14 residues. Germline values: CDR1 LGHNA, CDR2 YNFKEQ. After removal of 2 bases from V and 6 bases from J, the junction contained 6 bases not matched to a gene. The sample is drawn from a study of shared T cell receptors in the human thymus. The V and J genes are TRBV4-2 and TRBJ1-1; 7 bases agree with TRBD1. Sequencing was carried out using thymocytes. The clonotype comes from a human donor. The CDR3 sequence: CASSQRATGPEAFF. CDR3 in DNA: TGTGCCAGCAGCCAAAGAGCGACAGGGCCTGAAGCTTTCTTT.